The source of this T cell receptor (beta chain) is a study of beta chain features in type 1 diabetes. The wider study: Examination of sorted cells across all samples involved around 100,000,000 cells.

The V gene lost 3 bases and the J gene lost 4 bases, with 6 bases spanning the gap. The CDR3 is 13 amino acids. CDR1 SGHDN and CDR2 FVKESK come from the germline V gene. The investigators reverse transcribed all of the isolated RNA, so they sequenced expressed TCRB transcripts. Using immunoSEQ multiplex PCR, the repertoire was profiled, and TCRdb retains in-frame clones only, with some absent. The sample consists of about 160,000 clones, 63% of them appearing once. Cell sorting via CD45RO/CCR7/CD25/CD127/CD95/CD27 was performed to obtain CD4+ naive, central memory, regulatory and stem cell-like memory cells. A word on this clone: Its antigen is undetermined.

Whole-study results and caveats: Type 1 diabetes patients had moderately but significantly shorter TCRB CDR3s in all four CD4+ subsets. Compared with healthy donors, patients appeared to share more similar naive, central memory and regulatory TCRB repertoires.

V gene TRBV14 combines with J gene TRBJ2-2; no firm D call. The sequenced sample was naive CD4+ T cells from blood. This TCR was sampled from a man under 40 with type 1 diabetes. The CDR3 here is CASSQVLTGELFF. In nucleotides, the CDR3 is TGTGCCAGCAGCCAGGTCCTCACCGGGGAGCTGTTTTTT. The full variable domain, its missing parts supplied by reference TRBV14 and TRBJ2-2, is EAGVTQFPSHSVIEKGQTVTLRCDPISGHDNLYWYRRVMGKEIKFLLHFVKESKQDESGMPNNRFLAERTGGTYSTLKVQPAELEDSGVYFCASSQVLTGELFFGEGSRLTVL.